This entry features one T cell receptor beta chain sequence. Its cognate antigen is unknown. Profiled with immunoSEQ multiplex PCR; TCRdb holds only in-frame clones, not every one. In the table there are 980,000 or so clones, approximately 80% of which are singletons. This sample was included in a study of shared clonotypes between healthy human individuals. Findings of the study overall: Only blood underwent sampling, and tissue repertoires likely differ. Generally, naive subsets (rather than memory subsets) showed larger estimated richness.

CDR3 length: 13 amino acids. The germline V gene has CDR1 SGHVS and CDR2 FQNEAQ. With 5 bases removed from V and 8 bases from J, the gap between germline ends came to 13 bases. There were no recent acute infections or vaccinations among the donors, who were healthy HIV-negative adults. The chain recombines TRBV7-8 with TRBJ1-5; D is uncertain. The sequence derives from a man aged 18 to 35 in good health. Sequenced: memory CD4+ T cells sorted from blood. The sample's subset: CD45RA-negative fraction. In DNA, the CDR3 is TGTGCCAGCAGCGGATCAGCGCACGAGCCCCAGCATTTT. It translates to CASSGSAHEPQHF.